A single sample is the source of the 32 T cell receptor beta chains below, sequenced in a study of blood T cell repertoires in COVID-19. The assay was immunoSEQ multiplex PCR, and TCRdb's table has in-frame clones only and misses some. Of 190,000 or so clones listed, roughly 94% are singletons. Sequenced: peripheral blood. Receptors originate from a man aged 30-40 years with COVID-19, enrolled during active disease.

The gene calls are TRBV10-3 and TRBJ2-1; 7 bases map to TRBD1. Germline V gene data show CDR1 as ENHRY and CDR2 as SYGVKD. The CDR3 is 15 amino acids. The V and J ends lost 0 bases and 5 bases, in that order; junction bases with no gene match: 4. The CDR3 loop is CAISESGQGDNEQFF. The CDR3 nucleotides are TGTGCCATCAGTGAGTCCGGGCAGGGGGACAATGAGCAGTTCTTC.

This chain joins TRBV14 and TRBJ2-7; D is perhaps TRBD1 (6 bases). The CDR3 sequence is 15 residues long. CDR1 is SGHDN, CDR2 FVKESK, per germline. V dropped 0 bases and J dropped 2 bases, with 11 bases sitting between them. CDR3 nucleotide sequence: TGTGCCAGCAGCCAAGAGGCAGGGGATACCTACGAGCAGTACTTC. It specifies CASSQEAGDTYEQYF.

This clone appeared a few times. V and J are TRBV11-2 and TRBJ2-5, with 10 bases fitting TRBD2. Losses at the gene ends were 5 bases for V and 4 bases for J; bases not matched to a gene: 10. Germline V gene lookup returns CDR1 SGHAT and CDR2 FQNNGV. The CDR3 loop spans 16 amino acids. The CDR3 nucleotides read TGTGCCAGCAGCCCTCGGCTAGCGGGGGTTCGAGAGACCCAGTACTTC. The encoded protein is CASSPRLAGVRETQYF.

V gene TRBV27 combines with J gene TRBJ2-7; maybe TRBD2 (7 bases). The CDR3 spans 14 residues. The germline gives CDR1 MNHEY, CDR2 SMNVEV (reference sequence). The V end was cut by 7 bases, the J end by 5 bases, with 18 bases between. The CDR3 protein is CASTSMGGAHEQYF. CDR3 nucleotide sequence: TGTGCCAGCACTTCTATGGGGGGGGCCCACGAGCAGTACTTC.

This chain links TRBV11-3 with TRBJ2-2, with 9 nucleotides matching TRBD1. J lost 4 bases, V lost 5 bases, and 8 bases had no gene match. CDR1 and CDR2 from the germline V gene are SGHNT and YENEEA. CDR3 size: 16 residues. CDR3 nucleotide sequence: TGTGCCAGCAGCCCAGGCGGGACAGGGCCCACCGGGGAGCTGTTTTTT. Translation: CASSPGGTGPTGELFF.

The rearrangement uses TRBV21-1 and TRBJ2-3; the D call of TRBD1 is as the table states it, not checked on the DNA. TRBV21-1 is a listed pseudogene. CDR3 length: 19 residues. This CDR3 is CASSNRFRGTSFSTDTQYF. Here the CDR3 DNA reads TGTGCCAGCAGCAATAGATTCAGGGGAACGTCCTTTAGCACAGATACGCAGTATTTT.

This clone appeared a few times. The chain links TRBV11-2 to TRBJ2-7; 10 bases fit TRBD1. After removal of 5 bases from V and 2 bases from J, the junction contained 12 bases not matched to a gene. CDR3 length equals 17 residues. Germline-derived CDR1 and CDR2 are SGHAT and FQNNGV. CDR3 sequence reads: CASSPNTGTGATYEQYF. CDR3 nucleotide sequence: TGTGCCAGCAGCCCCAACACCGGGACAGGGGCAACCTACGAGCAGTACTTC.

This sequence joins TRBV5-1 and TRBJ2-5; TRBD1 agrees at 12 bases. This CDR3 contains 15 residues. CDR1 is SGHRS, CDR2 YFSETQ, per germline. The junction had 5 bases not matched to a gene; V was cut back by 4 bases and J by 4 bases. The CDR3, as DNA: TGCGCCAGCAGCCAGGGACAGGGGGCGACAGAGACCCAGTACTTC. Translation: CASSQGQGATETQYF.

The chain links TRBV24-1 to TRBJ2-5; 8 nucleotides align to TRBD2. The ends lost 9 bases at V and 10 bases at J; junction bases unmatched: 12. The CDR3 sequence is 13 residues long. CDR1 is KGHDR, CDR2 SFDVKD, per germline. The CDR3 DNA is TGTGCCACCGAGGGACGGGAGGGGACGGGCCAGTACTTC. This translates into CATEGREGTGQYF.

This clone appeared once. The chain has TRBV6-5 and TRBJ2-5; 12 bases line up with TRBD1. Trimming took 2 bases from V and 4 from J; bases not matched to a gene: 2. The CDR3 contains 15 residues. The germline CDR1 and CDR2 sequences are MNHEY and SVGAGI. CDR3 DNA: TGTGCCAGCAGTTACGGGACAGGGGGCGTAGAGACCCAGTACTTC. This codes for CASSYGTGGVETQYF.

In DNA, the CDR3 is TGTGCCAGCTCACCAAGGGCAGGGGCTGGGGCCAACGTCCTGACTTTC. This sequence encodes CASSPRAGAGANVLTF. The rearrangement links TRBV18 to TRBJ2-6, with a tentative D call TRBD1 (6 bases). V was trimmed by 2 bases and J by 2 bases, leaving 10 bases between them. Germline assignment: CDR1 KGHSH and CDR2 LQKENI. The CDR3 length is 16 residues. The full variable domain, rest sourced from reference TRBV18 and TRBJ2-6, is NAGVMQNPRHLVRRRGQEARLRCSPMKGHSHVYWYRQLPEEGLKFMVYLQKENIIDESGMPKERFSAEFPKEGPSILRIQQVVRGDSAAYFCASSPRAGAGANVLTFGAGSRLTVL.

The V gene is TRBV27, the J gene TRBJ2-2; tentative D call: TRBD1 (6 bases). The CDR3 consists of 15 residues. Germline CDR1 is MNHEY and CDR2 is SMNVEV (reference sequence). Trimming cost V 3 bases and J 8 bases, with 16 bases left between them. CDR3 amino acids: CASSFRWTVSGELFF. CDR3 bases: TGTGCCAGCAGTTTTAGGTGGACAGTCTCTGGGGAGCTGTTTTTT.

The V call is TRBV12-3 or TRBV12-4, the J call TRBJ1-2; 9 nucleotides line up with TRBD1. After removal of 7 bases from V and 8 bases from J, the junction contained 8 bases not matched to a gene. The CDR3 covers 13 residues. The CDR3 region is CASKAQGAGGYTF. DNA of the CDR3: TGTGCCAGCAAAGCACAGGGGGCAGGGGGCTACACCTTC.

The rearrangement joins TRBV30 to TRBJ1-2, with a possible D match to TRBD1 (6 bases). Trimming took off 2 bases at V and 7 bases at J, with 14 bases between the two ends. Germline CDR1 and CDR2: GTSNPN and SVGIG (reference sequence). The CDR3 is made up of 13 amino acids. CDR3: CAWSPGASGGYTF. For the CDR3, the DNA is TGTGCCTGGAGTCCAGGGGCTAGTGGTGGCTACACCTTC.

This clone was observed a single time. The J gene is TRBJ2-5, the V gene TRBV15; 7 nucleotides line up with TRBD2. Germline CDR1 is LNHNV and CDR2 is YYDKDF (reference sequence). The CDR3 has 13 amino acids. V lost 6 bases, J lost 1 base, and 2 bases stayed unmatched. The CDR3 DNA follows: TGTGCCACCAGTCTAGCGGTCCAAGAGACCCAGTACTTC. Its translation: CATSLAVQETQYF.

The chain joins TRBV6-5 to TRBJ1-2, with no clear D. V was pared by 6 bases and J by 4 bases, with 9 bases between. CDR1 and CDR2 (germline): MNHEY, SVGAGI. CDR3 size: 12 residues. The CDR3 DNA follows: TGTGCCAGCAGCAGAGGGCCCTATGGCTACACCTTC. It translates to CASSRGPYGYTF.

CDR3 sequence reads: CASSLTGNSAFF. CDR3 nucleotides: TGTGCCAGCAGCCTAACAGGGAATTCGGCTTTCTTT. The genes are TRBV7-9 and TRBJ1-1; weak D call: TRBD1 (6 bases). The CDR3 runs to 12 residues. In germline, CDR1 is SEHNR, CDR2 FQNEAQ (reference sequence). V was pared by 5 bases and J by 11 bases, with 15 bases between.

The genes are TRBV11-2 and TRBJ1-1; 12 bases match TRBD1. V shed 2 bases and J 1 base; nucleotides not matched to a gene: 8. CDR1 is SGHAT, CDR2 FQNNGV, per germline. The CDR3 sequence is 18 residues long. This CDR3 reads CASSLRSPGQGANTEAFF. As DNA, the CDR3 is TGTGCCAGCAGCTTACGGTCCCCGGGACAGGGGGCGAACACTGAAGCTTTCTTT. The full variable domain, rest sourced from reference TRBV11-2 and TRBJ1-1, is EAGVAQSPRYKIIEKRQSVAFWCNPISGHATLYWYQQILGQGPKLLIQFQNNGVVDDSQLPKDRFSAERLKGVDSTLKIQPAKLEDSAVYLCASSLRSPGQGANTEAFFGQGTRLTVV.

The DNA of the CDR3 is TGTGCCAGCAGCGACGGACAAATAACAGATACGCAGTATTTT. This translates into CASSDGQITDTQYF. This chain links TRBV5-4 with TRBJ2-3, with a weak D call TRBD1 (5 bases). The length of the CDR3 is 14 residues. The germline V gene encodes CDR1 SGHNT and CDR2 YYREEE (reference sequence). Trimming took off 4 bases at V and 3 bases at J, with 12 bases between the two ends. Using reference TRBV5-4 and TRBJ2-3 for the parts outside the CDR3, the full variable domain is ETGVTQSPTHLIKTRGQQVTLRCSSQSGHNTVSWYQQALGQGPQFIFQYYREEENGRGNFPPRFSGLQFPNYSSELNVNALELDDSALYLCASSDGQITDTQYFGPGTRLTVL.

The chain employs TRBV7-9 and TRBJ2-1, with TRBD2 identical over 11 bases. Germline trimming cut 4 bases from V and 6 bases from J; bases unmatched to any gene: 8. CDR1 SEHNR and CDR2 FQNEAQ come from the germline V gene (reference sequence). This CDR3 contains 16 residues. The CDR3 loop is CASSWGTSGGINEQFF. The CDR3 coding sequence is TGTGCCAGCAGCTGGGGAACTAGCGGGGGTATCAATGAGCAGTTCTTC. Supplemented by reference TRBV7-9 and TRBJ2-1, the full variable domain reads DTGVSQNPRHKITKRGQNVTFRCDPISEHNRLYWYRQTLGQGPEFLTYFQNEAQLEKSRLLSDRFSAERPKGSFSTLEIQRTEQGDSAMYLCASSWGTSGGINEQFFGPGTRLTVL.

The chain has TRBV7-9 and TRBJ1-4; D may be TRBD1 (6 bases). Trimming took off 4 bases at V and 7 bases at J, with 16 bases between the two ends. This CDR3 region has 15 residues. The V gene's germline CDR1 is SEHNR and CDR2 FQNEAQ (reference sequence). The CDR3 DNA follows: TGTGCCAGCAGCTGGGACGGGGGGCTGGGTGAAAAACTGTTTTTT. Protein: CASSWDGGLGEKLFF.

The V call is TRBV7-2, the J call TRBJ1-2; TRBD1 aligns across 8 bases. CDR3 length: 16 amino acids. In germline, CDR1 is SGHTA, CDR2 FQGNSA. The V segment lost 3 bases and the J segment 2 bases; nucleotides outside the gene matches: 8. The CDR3: CASSFRRTGNNYGYTF. DNA of the CDR3: TGTGCCAGCAGCTTCCGTCGGACAGGGAACAACTATGGCTACACCTTC. Full variable domain (rest looked up from reference TRBV7-2 and TRBJ1-2): GAGVSQSPSNKVTEKGKDVELRCDPISGHTALYWYRQSLGQGLEFLIYFQGNSAPDKSGLPSDRFSAERTGGSVSTLTIQRTQQEDSAVYLCASSFRRTGNNYGYTFGSGTRLTVV.

This chain connects TRBV2 to TRBJ2-5; 13 bases align to TRBD2. The trim removed 6 bases at V and 5 bases at J, leaving 3 bases unmatched. CDR1 and CDR2 from the germline V gene are SNHLY and FYNNEI. The CDR3 totals 14 residues. CDR3 nucleotides: TGTGCCAGCAGGCAGACTAGCGGGGGGGAGACCCAGTACTTC. It translates to CASRQTSGGETQYF.

This clone showed up just once. V usage is TRBV9 and J usage is TRBJ1-2; 7 nucleotides agree with TRBD1. J was trimmed by 3 bases and V by 4 bases; bases with no gene match: 3. The CDR3 contains 13 residues. Germline V gene data show CDR1 as SGDLS and CDR2 as YYNGEE. As DNA, the CDR3 is TGTGCCAGCAGCAACAGGGGCGACTATGGCTACACCTTC. It specifies CASSNRGDYGYTF.

The V and J genes are TRBV6-6 and TRBJ1-1, with TRBD1 matching over 11 bases. CDR1 is MNHNY and CDR2 is SVGAGI in the germline V gene (reference sequence). This CDR3 contains 19 residues. The trim removed 5 bases at V and 4 bases at J, leaving 18 bases unmatched. The CDR3 sequence: CASSLQPLRTGGYSTEAFF. The CDR3, as DNA: TGTGCCAGCAGTCTGCAACCACTCAGGACAGGGGGCTATAGCACTGAAGCTTTCTTT.

The chain uses TRBV19 and TRBJ1-5; 9 positions match TRBD1. This CDR3 region has 16 residues. With 4 bases clipped from V and 5 bases from J, the junction kept 9 bases outside the gene matches. Germline CDR1 is LNHDA and CDR2 is SQIVND (reference sequence). The CDR3 bases are TGTGCCAGTAGTAAACGGACAGGGGCCGGGGATCAGCCCCAGCATTTT. Translated: CASSKRTGAGDQPQHF.

The genes are TRBV6-5 and TRBJ2-1; D uncertain. Trimming stripped 2 bases from V and 0 bases from J, with 11 bases between. There are 16 residues in the CDR3. In germline, CDR1 is MNHEY, CDR2 SVGAGI. In DNA form, the CDR3 reads TGTGCCAGCAGTTACGATGGGTCTAGCTCCTACAATGAGCAGTTCTTC. Translation: CASSYDGSSSYNEQFF.

The chain employs TRBV9 and TRBJ2-5; maybe TRBD1 (6 bases). The ends were cut back, 0 bases at V and 3 bases at J, with 9 bases in the middle. Germline CDR1 reads SGDLS; CDR2 reads YYNGEE. The CDR3 covers 14 residues. CDR3 nucleotide sequence: TGTGCCAGCAGCGTAGTAGCAGGGGAAGAGACCCAGTACTTC. Protein: CASSVVAGEETQYF.

The V gene is TRBV12-3 or TRBV12-4, the J gene TRBJ1-6, with D uncertain. V was clipped by 6 bases and J by 5 bases, with 8 bases between them. The CDR3 runs 13 residues. CDR3 sequence (DNA): TGTGCCAGCAGAGCGGCCCATAATTCACCCCTCCACTTT. It translates to CASRAAHNSPLHF.

The genes are TRBV6-6 and TRBJ1-6, with 7 bases matching TRBD1. V was clipped by 6 bases and J by 0 bases; unmatched bases: 2. Germline V lookup: CDR1 MNHNY, CDR2 SVGAGI (reference sequence). The CDR3 sequence is 15 residues long. CDR3 loop: CASRWDSSYNSPLHF. The DNA for the CDR3 is TGTGCCAGCAGATGGGACAGCTCCTATAATTCACCCCTCCACTTT.

Only one count was recorded for this clone. Other DNA sequences in this specimen translate into the identical CDR3. The chain recombines TRBV5-1 with TRBJ1-2, with 7 bases lining up with TRBD1. Germline CDR1 reads SGHRS; CDR2 reads YFSETQ. V trimming: 4 bases; J trimming: 6 bases; junction bases outside the gene matches: 6. This CDR3 region has 13 residues. In DNA form, the CDR3 reads TGCGCCAGCAGCCTGGTGACAGGGAATGGCTACACCTTC. This translates into CASSLVTGNGYTF.

The chain couples TRBV19 to TRBJ1-1; D is possibly TRBD1 (6 bases). This CDR3 region has 15 residues. V dropped 6 bases and J dropped 1 base, with 15 bases sitting between them. The germline V gene has CDR1 LNHDA and CDR2 SQIVND (reference sequence). CDR3 bases: TGTGCCAGTAGCCGGGGGGACACGACGAACACTGAAGCTTTCTTT. Its translation: CASSRGDTTNTEAFF.